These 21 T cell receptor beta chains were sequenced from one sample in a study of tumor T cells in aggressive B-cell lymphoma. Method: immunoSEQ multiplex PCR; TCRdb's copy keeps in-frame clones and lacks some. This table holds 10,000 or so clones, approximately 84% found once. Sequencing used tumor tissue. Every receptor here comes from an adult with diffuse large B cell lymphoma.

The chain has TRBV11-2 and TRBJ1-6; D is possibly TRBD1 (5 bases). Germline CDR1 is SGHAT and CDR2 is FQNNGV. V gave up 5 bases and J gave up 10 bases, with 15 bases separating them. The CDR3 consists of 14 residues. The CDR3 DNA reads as TGTGCCAGCAGCGCCTACAGGCTTGGCTCACCCCTCCACTTT. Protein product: CASSAYRLGSPLHF.

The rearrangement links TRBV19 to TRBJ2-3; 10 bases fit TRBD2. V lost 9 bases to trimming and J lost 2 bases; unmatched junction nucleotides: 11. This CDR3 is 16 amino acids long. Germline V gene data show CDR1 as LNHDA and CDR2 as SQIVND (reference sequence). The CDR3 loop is CASGGVAGGTTDTQYF. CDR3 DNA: TGTGCCAGCGGGGGGGTAGCGGGGGGCACCACAGATACGCAGTATTTT.

The CDR3, as DNA: TGCAGCGGGGAAACAGGGATGAACACTGAAGCTTTCTTT. This gives the protein CSGETGMNTEAFF. The V and J genes are TRBV29-1 and TRBJ1-1; TRBD1 might be the D (6 bases). The length of the CDR3 is 13 residues. Germline CDR1 and CDR2: SQVTM and ANQGSEA. V gave up 7 bases and J gave up 0 bases, with 12 bases separating them.

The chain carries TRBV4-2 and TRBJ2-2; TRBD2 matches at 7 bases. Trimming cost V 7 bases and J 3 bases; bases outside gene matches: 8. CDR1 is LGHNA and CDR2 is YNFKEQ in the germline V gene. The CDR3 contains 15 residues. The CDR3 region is CASKVASGDTGELFF. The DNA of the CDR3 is TGTGCCAGCAAGGTGGCGAGCGGGGACACCGGGGAGCTGTTTTTT.

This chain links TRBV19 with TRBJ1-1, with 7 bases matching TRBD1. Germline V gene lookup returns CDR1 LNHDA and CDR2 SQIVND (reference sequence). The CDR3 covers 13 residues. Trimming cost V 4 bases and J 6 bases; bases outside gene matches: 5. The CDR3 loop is CASSTGTAAEAFF. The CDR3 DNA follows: TGTGCCAGTAGTACTGGGACAGCCGCTGAAGCTTTCTTT.

CDR3 region: CASSRAGRDGELFF. CDR3 bases: TGCGCCAGCAGCCGTGCAGGCAGGGACGGGGAGCTGTTTTTT. The chain combines TRBV4-3 with TRBJ2-2; tentative D call: TRBD1 (5 bases). CDR1 and CDR2 (germline): LGHNA, YSLEER. The CDR3 totals 14 residues. V was trimmed by 4 bases and J by 7 bases, leaving 13 bases between them.

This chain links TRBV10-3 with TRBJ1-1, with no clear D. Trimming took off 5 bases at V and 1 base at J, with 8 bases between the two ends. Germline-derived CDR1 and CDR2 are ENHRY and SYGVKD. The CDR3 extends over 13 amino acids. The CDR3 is CAISLDWNTEAFF. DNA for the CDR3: TGTGCCATCAGTTTGGACTGGAACACTGAAGCTTTCTTT.

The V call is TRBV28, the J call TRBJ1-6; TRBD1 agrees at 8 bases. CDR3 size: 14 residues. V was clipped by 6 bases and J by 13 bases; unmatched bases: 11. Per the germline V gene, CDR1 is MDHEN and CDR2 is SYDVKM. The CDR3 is CASSATGVNLPLHF. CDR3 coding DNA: TGTGCCAGCAGCGCGACAGGGGTGAATCTTCCCCTCCACTTT.

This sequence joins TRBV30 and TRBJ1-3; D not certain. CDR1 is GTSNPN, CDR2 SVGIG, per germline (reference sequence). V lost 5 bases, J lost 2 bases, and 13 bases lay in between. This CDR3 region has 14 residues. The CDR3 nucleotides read TGTGCCTGGGGCCGGGGTGGAACTGGAAACACCATATATTTT. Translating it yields CAWGRGGTGNTIYF.

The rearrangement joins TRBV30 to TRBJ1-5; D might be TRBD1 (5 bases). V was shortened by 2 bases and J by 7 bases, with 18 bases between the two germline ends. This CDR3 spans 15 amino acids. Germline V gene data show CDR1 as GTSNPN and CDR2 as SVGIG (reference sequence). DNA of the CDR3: TGTGCCTGGAGTTTCGGTGGGGCTGGCGGCCAGCCCCAGCATTTT. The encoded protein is CAWSFGGAGGQPQHF.

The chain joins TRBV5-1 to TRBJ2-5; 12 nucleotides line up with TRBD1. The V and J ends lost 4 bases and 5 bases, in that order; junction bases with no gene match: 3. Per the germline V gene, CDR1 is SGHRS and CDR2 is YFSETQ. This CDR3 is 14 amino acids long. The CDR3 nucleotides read TGCGCCAGCAGCCCCGGGACAGGGGGCGAGACCCAGTACTTC. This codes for CASSPGTGGETQYF. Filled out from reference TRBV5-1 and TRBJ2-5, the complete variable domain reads KAGVTQTPRYLIKTRGQQVTLSCSPISGHRSVSWYQQTPGQGLQFLFEYFSETQRNKGNFPGRFSGRQFSNSRSEMNVSTLELGDSALYLCASSPGTGGETQYFGPGTRLLVL.

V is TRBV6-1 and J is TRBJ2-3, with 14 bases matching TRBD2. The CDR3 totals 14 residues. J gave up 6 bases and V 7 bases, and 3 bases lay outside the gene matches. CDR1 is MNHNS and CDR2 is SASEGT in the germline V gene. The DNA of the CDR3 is TGTGCCAGCACCCGGACTAGCGGGGGGGATACGCAGTATTTT. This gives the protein CASTRTSGGDTQYF.

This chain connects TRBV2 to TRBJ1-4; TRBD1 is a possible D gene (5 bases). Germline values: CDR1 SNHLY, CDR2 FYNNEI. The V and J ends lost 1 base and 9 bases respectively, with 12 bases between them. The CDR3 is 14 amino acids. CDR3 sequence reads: CASSEVGGVQKLFF. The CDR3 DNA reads TGTGCCAGCAGTGAAGTGGGGGGGGTCCAAAAACTGTTTTTT.

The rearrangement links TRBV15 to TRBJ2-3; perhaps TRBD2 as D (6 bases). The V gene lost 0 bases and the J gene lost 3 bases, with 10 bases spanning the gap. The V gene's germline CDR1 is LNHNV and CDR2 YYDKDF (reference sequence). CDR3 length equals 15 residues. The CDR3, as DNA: TGTGCCACCAGCAGAGACCGGGCGGGGACAGATACGCAGTATTTT. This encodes CATSRDRAGTDTQYF.

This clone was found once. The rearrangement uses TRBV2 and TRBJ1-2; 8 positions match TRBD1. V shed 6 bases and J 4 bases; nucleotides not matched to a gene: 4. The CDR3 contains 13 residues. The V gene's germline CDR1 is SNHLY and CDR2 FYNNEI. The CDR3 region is CASRPGGLYGYTF. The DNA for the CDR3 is TGTGCCAGCAGGCCAGGGGGCCTCTATGGCTACACCTTC.

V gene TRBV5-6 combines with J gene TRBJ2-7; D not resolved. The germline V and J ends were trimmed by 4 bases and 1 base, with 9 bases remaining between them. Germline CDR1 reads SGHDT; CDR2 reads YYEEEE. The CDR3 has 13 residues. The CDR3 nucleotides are TGTGCCAGCAGCCTCACAGATTCCTACGAGCAGTACTTC. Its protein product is CASSLTDSYEQYF.

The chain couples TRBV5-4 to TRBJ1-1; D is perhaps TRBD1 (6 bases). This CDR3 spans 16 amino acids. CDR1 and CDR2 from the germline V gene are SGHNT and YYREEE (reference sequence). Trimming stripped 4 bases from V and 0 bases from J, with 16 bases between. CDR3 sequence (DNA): TGTGCCAGCAGCATCGAAGGTCGACAGGTGAACACTGAAGCTTTCTTT. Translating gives CASSIEGRQVNTEAFF.

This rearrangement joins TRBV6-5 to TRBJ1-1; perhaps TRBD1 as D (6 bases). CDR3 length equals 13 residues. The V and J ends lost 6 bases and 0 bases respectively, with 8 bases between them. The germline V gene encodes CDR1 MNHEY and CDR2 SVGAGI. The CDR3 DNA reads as TGTGCCAGCAGGGACAGTCTGAACACTGAAGCTTTCTTT. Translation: CASRDSLNTEAFF.

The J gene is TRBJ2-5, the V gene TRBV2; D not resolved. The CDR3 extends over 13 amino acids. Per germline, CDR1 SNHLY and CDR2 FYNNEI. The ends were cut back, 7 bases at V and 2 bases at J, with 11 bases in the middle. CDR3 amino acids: CASTLTRQETQYF. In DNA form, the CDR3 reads TGTGCCAGCACCTTGACAAGGCAAGAGACCCAGTACTTC.

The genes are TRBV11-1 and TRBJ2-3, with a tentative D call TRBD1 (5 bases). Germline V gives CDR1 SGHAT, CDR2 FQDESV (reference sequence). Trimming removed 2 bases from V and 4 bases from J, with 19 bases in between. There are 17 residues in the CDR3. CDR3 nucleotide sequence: TGTGCCAGCAGCTTAAACTTGCCAGGGTCACGATCAGATACGCAGTATTTT. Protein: CASSLNLPGSRSDTQYF.

Here the CDR3 DNA reads TGTGCCATCAGCGGGACTCTCTACGAGCAGTACTTC. Translated: CAISGTLYEQYF. The chain is built from TRBV10-3 and TRBJ2-7; D perhaps matches TRBD2 (6 bases). Trimming removed 6 bases from V and 3 bases from J, with 9 bases in between. Germline CDR1 and CDR2: ENHRY and SYGVKD. The CDR3 is 12 amino acids.